This T cell receptor (beta chain) comes out of a study of regulatory T cells in long-lasting Graves disease. Time point meaning: persistent/refractory GD, antithyroid drugs over 5 years with positive TRAb. The TCR library was made from RNA extracted from PBMCs. EDTA tubes collected around 8.7 milliliters of peripheral blood. This CDR3 contains 14 residues. Trimming pared 7 bases from V and 4 bases from J, leaving 14 bases between. Germline V CDR1 and CDR2: MNHNS, SASEGT. This clonotype has at least ten counts. The authors built TCR beta libraries using iRepertoire HTBI primers and Arm-PCR of CDR3 regions. TCRdb processed the multiplex PCR reads anew with MiXCR; each CDR3 protein has one entry. The table lists around 510,000 distinct CDR3 sequences, less than 25% of them singletons, with 7% to 9.5% in the top ten.

The clonotype was recovered from a female donor with Graves disease. V usage is TRBV6-1 and J usage is TRBJ1-5; a weak D match, TRBD1 (6 bases). The sequencing used peripheral blood mononuclear cells (PBMCs), collected when the disease was refractory, from a patient treated with antithyroid drugs. This CDR3 reads CASMRRQENQPQHF. In DNA form, the CDR3 reads TGTGCCAGCATGAGGAGACAGGAGAATCAGCCCCAGCATTTT.